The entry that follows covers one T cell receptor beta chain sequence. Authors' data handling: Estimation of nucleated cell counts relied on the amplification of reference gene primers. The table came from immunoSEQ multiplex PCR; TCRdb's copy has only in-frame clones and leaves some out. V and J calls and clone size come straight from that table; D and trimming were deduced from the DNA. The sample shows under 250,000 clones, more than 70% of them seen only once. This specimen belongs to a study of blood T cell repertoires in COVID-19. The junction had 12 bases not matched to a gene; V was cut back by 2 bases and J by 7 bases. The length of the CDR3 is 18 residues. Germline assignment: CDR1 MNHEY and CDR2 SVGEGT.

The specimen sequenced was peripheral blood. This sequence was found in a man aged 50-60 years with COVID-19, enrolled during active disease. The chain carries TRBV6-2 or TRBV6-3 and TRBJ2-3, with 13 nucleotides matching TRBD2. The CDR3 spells CASSYDPPTSGGIYTQYF. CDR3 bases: TGTGCCAGCAGTTACGATCCCCCGACTAGCGGGGGGATTTATACGCAGTATTTT.